This TCR beta chain is from a study of T cells after yellow fever vaccination. At the level of the study: Fractions with few cells were prepared using SMART-Seq v4 Ultra Low Input.

A single record per CDR3 protein comes from TCRdb applying MiXCR to the 5' RACE reads. This sample has roughly 500,000 distinct CDR3 sequences, with less than 20% found just once. The CDR3 sequence is 16 residues long. CDR1 is SGHKS and CDR2 is YYEKEE in the germline V gene (reference sequence). Trimming cost V 1 base and J 8 bases, with 20 bases left between them. A note on this clonotype: What it binds is unknown.

Study conclusions and caveats: FACS-sorted repertoires could contain abundant clonotypes contaminating from the bulk population. The secondary response was weaker but peaked faster, day 5 versus 15. In post-booster samples, most primary-vaccination clones reappeared (96% CD4, 88% CD8).

The TCR was taken from a man between 25 and 39 years old who received the YFV17D yellow fever vaccine. The source was PBMCs, collected 15 days after the yellow fever booster vaccination. The V call is TRBV5-5, the J call TRBJ2-3; D uncertain. The CDR3 here is CASSLSQSPEMGTQYF. The CDR3 DNA is TGTGCCAGCAGCTTGAGTCAGTCTCCTGAGATGGGTACGCAGTATTTT. Complete variable domain (other parts from reference TRBV5-5 and TRBJ2-3): DAGVTQSPTHLIKTRGQQVTLRCSPISGHKSVSWYQQVLGQGPQFIFQYYEKEERGRGNFPDRFSARQFPNYSSELNVNALLLGDSALYLCASSLSQSPEMGTQYFGPGTRLTVL.